This TCR beta chain was captured in a study of T-cell memory formation after mild COVID-19 (dated by TCRdb to the early 2020s). As for the study more broadly: Most TCR sequence clusters were specific to one of the two donors. T-cell clones expanding and contracting after mild COVID-19 in a couple of donors were tracked by longitudinal TCRalpha and TCRbeta repertoire sequencing. The cohort comprised two young, previously healthy adult volunteers, one female and one male.

Ficoll-Paque density gradient centrifugation was used to isolate PBMCs. A few counts support this clonotype. Its cognate antigen has yet to be identified. Base qualities are not recorded, but no much larger clone differs from it by a single base. TCRdb shows the sequencer as Illumina NovaSeq 6000. TCRalpha and TCRbeta cDNA libraries were constructed by 5'RACE with constant-segment primers, with sample barcodes and unique molecular identifiers being introduced. RNA was extracted from every sample with Trizol reagent. Libraries were amplified in two PCR steps, with a second sample barcode and Illumina TruSeq adapters added in the second step. Sequencing of the libraries was done on an Illumina NovaSeq, producing 2 x 150 bp paired-end reads. Concerning the study's data processing: The reads were demultiplexed and collapsed into UMI-guided consensus sequences using migec v1.2.7. Using mixcr v2.1.11, UMI consensuses were aligned to TRA and TRB V and J templates and then assembled into clonotypes. Clonotypes were classified as expanded or contracted when called significant by both edgeR and NoisET, with noise models trained on biological replicates. edgeR calls used a false discovery rate-adjusted p below 0.01 and a log2 fold-change threshold of 1. As an exploratory analysis of dynamics, max-normalized trajectories of the 1000 most abundant clonotypes were examined with PCA combined with hierarchical clustering. The CD4 or CD8 phenotype of responding clones was assigned using the separately sequenced CD4+ and CD8+ repertoires. TCRdb reran the public reads through fastp at Q25 and MiXCR, keeping productive beta chains. Records with the same CDR3 protein are collapsed into one entry carrying the most frequent genes and DNA. These V and J calls rely on TCRdb rather than the paper's analysis. This sample comprises under 350,000 distinct CDR3 sequences, roughly 17% of them detected only once. The ten largest clones take up roughly 25% of the sample.

Results and caveats for the whole study, not just this receptor: Only two mild cases were covered by the study, and larger cohorts that include severe cases with pre-infection samples were considered necessary. The detection of some responding clones in pre-infection memory suggests that pre-existing cross-reactive memory T cells joined the SARS-CoV-2 response. Balanced CD4/CD8 phenotypes were observed for clones contracting from day 15 to 85, whereas a bias towards CD4+ was observed for a second wave of clones expanding from day 15 to 37. Contracting CD4+ clones appeared mostly in the CM and EM memory subsets, whereas CD8+ clones were enriched in EMRA. The second-wave clones that peaked on day 37 were not confirmed to be SARS-CoV-2 specific.

The CDR3 runs 14 amino acids, cysteine and phenylalanine included. Only the CDR3 DNA stays, 42 bases, in frame from base 1. V is pruned by 4 bases and J by 0 bases, leaving 0 bases of the junction without a gene match. Material for sequencing was PBMCs or a T cell subset sorted from them (not recorded which). The source is a man aged 18 to 29 who had mild COVID-19 (a few samples of this study predate the infection). The sample titles of this study are shuffled in the database, so cell type and time point are left out; the donor was told from shared clones. Recombination joined TRBV12-3 or TRBV12-4 with TRBJ1-3; 7 junctional bases match TRBD1. Read as DNA, the sequence is TGTGCCAGCAGTTGGGACAGCTCTGGAAACACCATATATTTT. Its coded protein is CASSWDSSGNTIYF.